Listed below are T cell receptor beta chains from one sample, sequenced in a study of monozygotic twins with cystic fibrosis. Assay used: immunoSEQ multiplex PCR; TCRdb lists only in-frame clones, some missing. Of 30,000 to 35,000 clones in the sample, roughly 90% are singletons; the top ten hold roughly 0.9%. Sample: blood. These receptors all stem from a girl under 10 years old with cystic fibrosis. The CDR3 runs from the conserved cysteine through the conserved F or W. A D gene is named only where the DNA matches it firmly. Rows give clone size only sometimes, using once, few, many, or a class for an expanded clone.

abundance	d_gene	j_gene	v_gene	CDR3nt	CDR3aa
-	-	TRBJ2-4	TRBV7-2	TGTGCCAGCAACTGGGAGGGGGCCCAAAACATTCAGTACTTC	CASNWEGAQNIQYF
-	-	TRBJ1-1	TRBV19	TGTGCCAGCTCTTGGATGGGGACCATGAACACTGAAGCTTTCTTT	CASSWMGTMNTEAFF
-	TRBD1	TRBJ1-1	TRBV28	TGTGCCAGCTGCCGGGACAGGGCGGAGAACACTGAAGCTTTCTTT	CASCRDRAENTEAFF
once	TRBD1	TRBJ1-6	TRBV7-2	TGTGCCAGCAACTCGGGACAGGGAGGTTCACCCCTCCACTTT	CASNSGQGGSPLHF
-	-	TRBJ2-7	TRBV5-6	TGTGCCAGCAGCATCTACGGGGCTACAAGGGAGTACTTC	CASSIYGATREYF
-	TRBD2	TRBJ2-7	TRBV27	TGTGCCAGCAGTCCTGGGACTAGCGGGTCCTACGAGCAGTACTTC	CASSPGTSGSYEQYF
once	-	TRBJ1-4	TRBV9	TGTGCCAGCAGCCCGCTAGGGGGGCTGGGTGAAAAACTGTTTTTT	CASSPLGGLGEKLFF
-	TRBD1	TRBJ2-3	TRBV30	TGTGCCTGGAATACAGGGGGCAACGCAGATACGCAGTATTTT	CAWNTGGNADTQYF
few	-	TRBJ1-6	TRBV9	TGTGCCAGCAGCGCTCAGGGATCACCCCTCCACTTT	CASSAQGSPLHF
-	TRBD1	TRBJ1-1	TRBV13	TGTGCCAGCAGCTTCGGGACAGGGGGTATTACTGAAGCTTTCTTT	CASSFGTGGITEAFF
-	-	TRBJ2-6	TRBV5-6	TGTGCCAGCAGCTTGGCCGAGTTCGCTGGGGCCAACGTCCTGACTTTC	CASSLAEFAGANVLTF
-	TRBD1	TRBJ2-1	TRBV4-2	TGTGCCAGCAGCCAACTACAAGGGGGCGATGAGCAGTTCTTC	CASSQLQGGDEQFF
-	-	TRBJ1-2	TRBV7-9	TGTGCCAGCAGCCTTAGACAGACTACGGGCTACACCTTC	CASSLRQTTGYTF
-	TRBD2	TRBJ2-7	TRBV4-2	TGTGCCAGCAGCCAAGATGGGACTAGCGGGGCCTACGAGCAGTACTTC	CASSQDGTSGAYEQYF
-	-	TRBJ2-7	TRBV5-6	TGTGCCAGCAGCTTGGATCTGGGGTCTAGCTCCTACGAGCAGTACTTC	CASSLDLGSSSYEQYF
-	TRBD1	TRBJ2-5	TRBV5-1	TGCGCCAGCAGCTCTAAGGGGGCTGAGACCCAGTACTTC	CASSSKGAETQYF
-	-	TRBJ2-3	TRBV6-5	TGTGCCAGCAGTCGGACCTGGCTAAGCACAGATACGCAGTATTTT	CASSRTWLSTDTQYF
-	-	TRBJ1-1	TRBV27	TGTGCCAGCGCCCTCGGGGGGTACACTGAAGCTTTCTTT	CASALGGYTEAFF
once	TRBD2	TRBJ2-7	TRBV28	TGTGCCTCTAGCGGGACGAGGCCCTACGAGCAGTACTTC	CASSGTRPYEQYF
-	-	TRBJ1-5	TRBV21-1	TGTGCCAGCACCTCAAATAGTGTGGGACAGGGGTGTCAGCCCCAGCATTTT	CASTSNSVGQGCQPQHF
once	TRBD2	TRBJ2-1	TRBV5-6	TGTGCCAGCAGCCTGGAGACTAGCGGGGAGAGGCAGTTCTTC	CASSLETSGERQFF
-	-	TRBJ1-1	TRBV5-6	TGTGCCAGCAGCTTAAACAGATTGAACACTGAAGCTTTCTTT	CASSLNRLNTEAFF
-	-	TRBJ2-5	TRBV7-2	TGTGCCAGCAGCGCCCAAGAGACCCAGTACTTC	CASSAQETQYF
-	TRBD1	TRBJ2-5	TRBV7-9	TGTGCCAGCAGCACGACGTCCGGGACAGGGTGGGAGACCCAGTACTTC	CASSTTSGTGWETQYF
-	-	TRBJ2-1	TRBV9	TGTGCCAGCAGCCAAACAGGGAACAATGAGCAGTTCTTC	CASSQTGNNEQFF
-	-	TRBJ1-2	TRBV2	TGTGCCAGCCCTATTACGAGGGTAGGCTTTGGCTACACCTTC	CASPITRVGFGYTF
-	TRBD1	TRBJ1-2	TRBV18	TGTGCCAGCTCACCACTTCGGACAGGGGTTAATAGGTCCGGCTACACCTTC	CASSPLRTGVNRSGYTF
-	-	TRBJ2-1	TRBV5-1	TGCGCCAGCAGCGCCCCGCCCGGGAACAATGAGCAGTTCTTC	CASSAPPGNNEQFF
-	TRBD2	TRBJ2-7	TRBV4-2	TGTGCCAGCAGCCAATGGCATCCAGGGCGGGAGATTTCCTACGAGCAGTACTTC	CASSQWHPGREISYEQYF
-	-	TRBJ1-1	TRBV28	TGTGCCAGCAGTTTTCAGGGTTTTGATGGCGCTTTCTTT	CASSFQGFDGAFF
-	TRBD1	TRBJ1-2	TRBV27	TGTGCCAGCAGTTTATACCCCGGACAGGGTCACGATGGCTACACCTTC	CASSLYPGQGHDGYTF
-	-	TRBJ1-5	TRBV6-1	TGTGCCAGCTTGATAGGGCTCAATCAGCCCCAGCATTTT	CASLIGLNQPQHF
-	TRBD2	TRBJ2-5	TRBV7-2	TGTGCCACCGAGCGGGAGAGGGAGGAGACCCAGTACTTC	CATEREREETQYF
-	-	TRBJ2-3	TRBV6-1	TGTGCCAGCAGTGAAGCCTATCAGGTGGCTACAGATACGCAGTATTTT	CASSEAYQVATDTQYF
-	TRBD2	TRBJ2-2	TRBV14	TGTGCCAGCAGCCAACTAGCGGGGAACACCGGGGAGCTGTTTTTT	CASSQLAGNTGELFF
once	TRBD1	TRBJ2-7	TRBV5-6	TGTGCCAGCAGCTCGGACAGGGGCCCCTACGAGCAGTACTTC	CASSSDRGPYEQYF
once	TRBD2	TRBJ2-2	TRBV6-1	TGTGCCAGCAGTGAACTAACGGGGGGGCTCACCGGGGAGCTGTTTTTT	CASSELTGGLTGELFF
-	-	TRBJ1-5	TRBV19	TGTGCCAGTCAGGGGTGGGGGCTAAATCAGCCCCAGCATTTT	CASQGWGLNQPQHF
-	TRBD1	TRBJ1-2	TRBV19	TGTGCCAGTAGTATCACAGGGGCCTATGGCTACACCTTC	CASSITGAYGYTF